Listed below are T cell receptor beta chains from one sample, sequenced in a study of blood T cell repertoires in COVID-19. Measured with immunoSEQ multiplex PCR; TCRdb has only the in-frame clones, and not every one. The sample has more than 80,000 clones, approximately 87% seen once; the top ten hold around 1.5%. Sequences were obtained from peripheral blood. These receptors originate from a human donor with active COVID-19. The donor label of this sample is uncertain. CDR3s include the opening cysteine and the closing phenylalanine or tryptophan. A D gene is named only where the DNA matches it firmly. Rows give clone size only sometimes, using once, few, many, or a class for an expanded clone.

d_call j_call clone_size v_call cdr3_aa cdr3_nt
TRBD2 TRBJ2-1 - TRBV5-3 CARSREVWYNEQFF TGTGCCAGAAGCCGGGAGGTTTGGTACAATGAGCAGTTCTTC
- TRBJ1-4 once TRBV4-1 CASSQDFSGGQKLFF TGCGCCAGCAGCCAAGATTTCAGCGGCGGCCAAAAACTGTTTTTT
TRBD2 TRBJ2-5 - TRBV13 CASSAGLGSETQYF TGTGCCAGCAGCGCGGGACTAGGATCCGAGACCCAGTACTTC
- TRBJ1-5 - TRBV9 CASSGPGNQPQHF TGTGCCAGCAGCGGCCCGGGCAATCAGCCCCAGCATTTT
- TRBJ2-6 - TRBV18 CASSPQGAGANVLTF TGTGCCAGCTCACCACAGGGGGCTGGGGCCAACGTCCTGACTTTC
- TRBJ1-1 - TRBV28 CASSEASGWDTEAFF TGTGCCAGCAGTGAAGCGTCGGGGTGGGACACTGAAGCTTTCTTT
- TRBJ1-5 - TRBV7-2 CASSLEQGFYQPQHF TGTGCCAGCAGCTTAGAACAGGGATTCTATCAGCCCCAGCATTTT
TRBD1 TRBJ1-4 - TRBV15 CATSFRTGMATNEKLFF TGTGCCACCAGCTTCCGGACAGGGATGGCAACTAATGAAAAACTGTTTTTT
- TRBJ1-4 - TRBV19 CASSTSTLLYPNEKLFF TGTGCCAGTAGCACGAGCACCCTACTTTACCCGAATGAAAAACTGTTTTTT
- TRBJ2-7 - TRBV6-5 CASSRDTDYYEQYF TGTGCCAGCAGCCGGGACACCGATTACTACGAGCAGTACTTC
- TRBJ1-5 - TRBV7-2 CASSPVGGPGQPQHF TGTGCCAGCAGCCCGGTCGGGGGACCGGGTCAGCCCCAGCATTTT
TRBD1 TRBJ2-1 - TRBV29-1 CSVERQGLYNEQFF TGCAGCGTTGAACGACAGGGCTTATACAATGAGCAGTTCTTC
TRBD2 TRBJ2-7 - TRBV6-5 CASSYSLSGGIGEQYF TGTGCCAGCAGTTACTCCCTTAGCGGGGGGATCGGCGAGCAGTACTTC
- TRBJ2-1 - TRBV19 CASSIGLLEQFF TGTGCCAGTAGTATAGGGCTGTTAGAGCAGTTCTTC
- TRBJ2-3 - TRBV23-1 CASSQKQGGIYTDTQYF TGCGCCAGCAGTCAGAAACAAGGGGGAATTTACACAGATACGCAGTATTTT
- TRBJ2-7 few TRBV6-2/TRBV6-3 CASSYSRNEQYF TGTGCCAGCAGTTACTCGCGTAACGAGCAGTACTTC
- TRBJ2-7 once TRBV11-2 CASSLATQGYEQYF TGTGCCAGCAGCTTAGCCACACAGGGCTACGAGCAGTACTTC
- TRBJ1-2 - TRBV6-5 CASRDGGFGYTF TGTGCCAGCAGGGACGGGGGGTTTGGCTACACCTTC
TRBD1 TRBJ1-5 - TRBV10-3 CAISPDRASNQPQHF TGTGCCATCAGTCCGGACAGGGCTAGCAATCAGCCCCAGCATTTT
- TRBJ1-4 once TRBV18 CASSPGLGQEKLFF TGTGCCAGCTCACCGGGTCTAGGACAAGAAAAACTGTTTTTT
TRBD1 TRBJ1-5 few TRBV19 CASRTGVDQPQHF TGTGCCAGTAGGACAGGGGTGGATCAGCCCCAGCATTTT
TRBD1 TRBJ1-5 - TRBV19 CASSIDRGSQPQHF TGTGCCAGTAGTATTGACAGGGGTTCTCAGCCCCAGCATTTT
- TRBJ2-5 - TRBV13 CASSRRGTQYF TGTGCCAGCAGCCGAAGGGGGACCCAGTACTTC
TRBD2 TRBJ2-1 once TRBV18 CASYGTSDNEQFF TGTGCCAGCTACGGGACTAGCGACAATGAGCAGTTCTTC
- TRBJ1-1 few TRBV14 CASSQAGMNTEAFF TGTGCCAGCAGCCAAGCTGGCATGAACACTGAAGCTTTCTTT
- TRBJ1-4 - TRBV4-1 CASSHVTGYEKLFF TGCGCCAGCAGCCACGTAACAGGGTATGAAAAACTGTTTTTT
TRBD1 TRBJ1-2 once TRBV6-5 CASRFFPQGASGYTF TGTGCCAGCAGATTCTTCCCCCAGGGGGCGAGCGGCTACACCTTC
- TRBJ2-5 - TRBV10-3 CAISESQAEETQYF TGTGCCATCAGTGAGTCGCAAGCGGAAGAGACCCAGTACTTC
TRBD1 TRBJ1-2 - TRBV5-4 CASSQEGQTFYGYTF TGTGCCAGCAGCCAGGAGGGACAGACCTTCTATGGCTACACCTTC
TRBD1 TRBJ1-5 - TRBV4-1 CASSRGTGGNQPQHF TGCGCCAGCAGCCGAGGGACAGGAGGAAATCAGCCCCAGCATTTT